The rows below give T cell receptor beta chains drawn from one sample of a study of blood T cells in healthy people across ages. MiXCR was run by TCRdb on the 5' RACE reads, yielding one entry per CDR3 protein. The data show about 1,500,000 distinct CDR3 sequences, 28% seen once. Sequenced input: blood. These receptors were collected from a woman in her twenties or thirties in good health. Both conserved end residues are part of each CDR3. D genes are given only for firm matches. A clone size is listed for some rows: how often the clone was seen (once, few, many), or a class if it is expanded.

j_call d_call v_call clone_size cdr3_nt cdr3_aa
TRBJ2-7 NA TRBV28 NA TGTGCCAGCCGCCAAAGATCCTACGAGCAGTACTTC CASRQRSYEQYF
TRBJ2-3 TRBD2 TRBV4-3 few TGCGCCAGCAGCCAACGCCCCTCGACTAGCGGGAGGGCAGATACGCAGTATTTT CASSQRPSTSGRADTQYF
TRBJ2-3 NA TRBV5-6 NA TGTGCCAGCAGCTTGGCTGTTTCACCAGATACGCAGTATTTT CASSLAVSPDTQYF
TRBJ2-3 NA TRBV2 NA TGTGCCAGCAGTGACCACGGGCTGGTGGATACGCAGTATTTT CASSDHGLVDTQYF
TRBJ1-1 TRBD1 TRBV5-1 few TGCGCCAGCAGCCCGGAGACAGGGGGAGGCACTGAAGCTTTCTTT CASSPETGGGTEAFF
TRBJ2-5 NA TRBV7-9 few TGTGCCTGCAGCTTTCTACAGGGCTGGCAGTACTTC CACSFLQGWQYF
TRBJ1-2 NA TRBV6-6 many TGTGCCAGCAGTTACGGGGTTGGCTACACCTTC CASSYGVGYTF
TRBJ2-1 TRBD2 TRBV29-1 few TGCAGCGTCATGGGACTAGCGGGAGAATACAATGAGCAGTTCTTC CSVMGLAGEYNEQFF
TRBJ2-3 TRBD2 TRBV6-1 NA TGTGCCAGCAGTGCTGGGACTAGCGGGGGGCGGGCGCAGTATTTT CASSAGTSGGRAQYF
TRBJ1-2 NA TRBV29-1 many TGCAGCGGCGCCCCCCCGGTTAACTATGGCTACACCTTC CSGAPPVNYGYTF
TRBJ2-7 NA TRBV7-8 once TGTGCCAGCAGCTGGGGGGTCGGGGCACCCTACGAGCAGTACTTC CASSWGVGAPYEQYF
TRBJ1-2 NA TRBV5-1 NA TGCGCCAGCAGCCCTCAACCCGGACGGGACTATGGCTACACCTTC CASSPQPGRDYGYTF
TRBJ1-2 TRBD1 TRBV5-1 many TGCGCCAGCAGCAGAGAAATGGACAGGAACTATGGCTACACCTTC CASSREMDRNYGYTF
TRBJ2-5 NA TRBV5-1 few TGCGCCAGCAGCTTGGAATACAGTACCGAGACCCAGTACTTC CASSLEYSTETQYF
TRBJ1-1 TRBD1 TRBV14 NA TGTGCCAGCAGCCAAGAAGTGACAGGGAGGGAAGCTTTCTTT CASSQEVTGREAFF
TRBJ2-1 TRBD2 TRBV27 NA TGTGCCAGCGGGATGAGCGGGAGCGCCTACAATGAGCAGTTCTTC CASGMSGSAYNEQFF
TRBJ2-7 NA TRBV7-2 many TGTGCCAGCAGCTTACGGCTACAGGGAGCCTACGAGCAGTACTTC CASSLRLQGAYEQYF
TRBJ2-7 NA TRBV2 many TGTGCCAGCAGTGGGGACAACGAGCAGTACTTC CASSGDNEQYF
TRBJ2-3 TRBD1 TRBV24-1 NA TGTGTCACCAGTGATTATGGGACAGCCAGCACAGATACGCAGTATTTT CVTSDYGTASTDTQYF
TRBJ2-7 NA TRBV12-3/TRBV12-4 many TGTGCCAGCGCAATTCAGGGCGACTCCTACGAGCAGTACTTC CASAIQGDSYEQYF
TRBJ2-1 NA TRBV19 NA TGTGCCAGTGCCCGGGAAAGTAGCAGGGTGAATGAGCAGTTCTTC CASARESSRVNEQFF
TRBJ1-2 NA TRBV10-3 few TGTGCCATCAGTGAATTCGGGTCCGGCTACACCTTC CAISEFGSGYTF
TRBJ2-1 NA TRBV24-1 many TGTGCCACCAGTGACCCGGCCAGATATTACAATGAGCAGTTCTTC CATSDPARYYNEQFF
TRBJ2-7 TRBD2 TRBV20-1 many TGCAGTGCTAAGTCGGGACTAGCTGCCTACGAGCAGTACTTC CSAKSGLAAYEQYF
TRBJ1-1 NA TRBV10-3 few TGTGCCATCAGTGAGTCGACAGCTATGAACACTGAAGCTTTCTTT CAISESTAMNTEAFF
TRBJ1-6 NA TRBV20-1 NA TGCAGTGCTAGGGGGGACTTCGCAGATAATTCACCCCTCCACTTT CSARGDFADNSPLHF
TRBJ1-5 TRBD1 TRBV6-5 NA TGTGCCAGCAGTAAGACAGGGTTCCGACAGCCCCAGCATTTT CASSKTGFRQPQHF
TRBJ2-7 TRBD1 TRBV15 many TGTGCCACCAGCAAGGACAGGACCTACGAGCAGTACTTC CATSKDRTYEQYF
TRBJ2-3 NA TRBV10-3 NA TGTGCCATCAGTGAGGAGCAACCGGGGTCAGATACGCAGTATTTT CAISEEQPGSDTQYF
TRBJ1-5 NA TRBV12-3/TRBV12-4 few TGTGCCAGCAGTTCCCGGGACTCCTCGGGTCCCAATCAGCCCCAGCATTTT CASSSRDSSGPNQPQHF
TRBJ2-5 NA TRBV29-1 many TGCAGCGTTGAAGAGAGGCGGAACCAAGAGACCCAGTACTTC CSVEERRNQETQYF
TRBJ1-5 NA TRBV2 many TGTGCCAGCAGTACCGACCGAAATCAGCCCCAGCATTTT CASSTDRNQPQHF
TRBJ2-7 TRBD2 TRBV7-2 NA TGTGCCAGCAGCTTATGGGGAGGGCAGTATCGAAATGAGCAGTACTTC CASSLWGGQYRNEQYF
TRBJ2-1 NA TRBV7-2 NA TGTGCCAGCAGCTTTCCGGACTGGGGTGAGCAGTTCTTC CASSFPDWGEQFF
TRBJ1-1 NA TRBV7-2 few TGTGCCAGCAGCTTGGTCGGCTATGAAGCTTTCTTT CASSLVGYEAFF
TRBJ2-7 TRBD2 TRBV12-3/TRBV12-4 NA TGTGCCAGCAGTTCCGGACTAGCGGGAGTCTTTGATGAGCAGTACTTC CASSSGLAGVFDEQYF
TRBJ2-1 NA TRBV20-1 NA TGCAGTGCTGGATTCGACCGGGGGAGGAACTACAATGAGCAGTTCTTC CSAGFDRGRNYNEQFF
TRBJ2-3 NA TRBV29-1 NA TGCAGCGTCGAAATTCCCAGGGGTCTCCATTCGGGCACAGATACGCAGTATTTT CSVEIPRGLHSGTDTQYF
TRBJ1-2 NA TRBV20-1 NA TGCAGTGCTAGAGAGGGGGCGCAGAACTATGGCTACACCTTC CSAREGAQNYGYTF
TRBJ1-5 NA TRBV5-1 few TGCGCCAGCAGCTTGTGGGGGGCCCAGCCCCAGCATTTT CASSLWGAQPQHF
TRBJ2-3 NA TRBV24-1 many TGTGCCACCAGGGAAGGGTCTAGCACAGATACGCAGTATTTT CATREGSSTDTQYF
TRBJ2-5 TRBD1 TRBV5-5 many TGTGCCAGCAACCCCGACAGGGTATGGGAGACCCAGTACTTC CASNPDRVWETQYF
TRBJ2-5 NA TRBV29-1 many TGCAGCGCGACGGGGCTATTTCAAGAGACCCAGTACTTC CSATGLFQETQYF
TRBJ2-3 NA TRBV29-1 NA TGCAGCGTTGCCATTAGTAGGGGTACGCAGTATTTT CSVAISRGTQYF
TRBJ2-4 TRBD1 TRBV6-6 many TGTGCCAGCAGGCCACAGGGGGCTCAAGAGCAGTACTTC CASRPQGAQEQYF
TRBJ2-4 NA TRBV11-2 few TGTGCCAGCAGCTCGGGCAGGAACATTCAGTACTTC CASSSGRNIQYF
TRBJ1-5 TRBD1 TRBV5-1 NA TGCGCCAGCAGCTTCGGGGCAGGGGGCGCAGGGCAGCCCCAGCATTTT CASSFGAGGAGQPQHF
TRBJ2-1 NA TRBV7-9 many TGTGCCAGCAGTCCCGAGCAGTTCTTC CASSPEQFF
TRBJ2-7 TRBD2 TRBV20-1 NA TGCAGTGTTACTAATCCCGGGACTAGTCGATCCGAGCAGTACTTC CSVTNPGTSRSEQYF
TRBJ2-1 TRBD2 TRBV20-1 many TGCAGTGCTCTTCGGACTAGCCCCGTCACGAGCTCCTACAATGAGCAGTTCTTC CSALRTSPVTSSYNEQFF
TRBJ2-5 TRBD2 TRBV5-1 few TGCGCCAGCAGCTGGACTAGCGGGGGGGCGTATAATGAGCAGTACTTC CASSWTSGGAYNEQYF
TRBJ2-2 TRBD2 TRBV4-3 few TGCGCCAGCAGCCAAGATCGCTGGGGGGGTACCGGGGAGCTGTTTTTT CASSQDRWGGTGELFF
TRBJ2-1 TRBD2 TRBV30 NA TGTGCCTGGACTAGCGGGAGTACCCCGCAGTTCTTC CAWTSGSTPQFF
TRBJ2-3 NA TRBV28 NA TGTGCCAGCAGTTTTCAGCGAATGGCAGATACGCAGTATTTT CASSFQRMADTQYF
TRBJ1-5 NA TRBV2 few TGTGCCAGCAGCGCTACACAGGGACCCCAGCATTTT CASSATQGPQHF